The text below deals with one T cell receptor (delta chain). The antigen it recognizes is unknown. Germline and junction disagree at one end, which may indicate a read error. The sample is drawn from a study of delta chain sequences of gamma delta T cells (dated by TCRdb to 2017 to 2019). Measured from the cysteine to the phenylalanine, the CDR3 is 17 residues long. The kept DNA is CDR3 alone, 51 bases in frame from the first base. Taken from the germline V gene, the CDR1 and CDR2 loops are GEAIGNYY and EKD. Library preparation used PCR. TCRdb names Illumina MiSeq as the instrument used. Clonotypes were called again by TCRdb from the public reads via CATT, and duplicate nucleotide sequences were then merged into one entry. The table for this sample lists around 3,500 delta-chain clones; 61% of them were counted only once. Of the sample, approximately 50% is held by the ten largest clones.

The chain is assembled from TRDV2 and TRDJ1; TRDD2 is perhaps the D gene, given 5 matching bases. The origin of this receptor is a human donor with breast cancer. Sequenced: a tumor sample. The nucleotide sequence reads TGTGCCTTTGTCCTAATACAACCTCCATACTTCTCCGATAACCTCATCTTT. It is translated as CAFVLIQPPYFSDNLIF.